What follows describes a single TCR beta chain. The data were obtained in a study of control samples from healthy donors and cancer patients. The germline CDR1 and CDR2 sequences are SEHNR and FQNEAQ (reference sequence). The CDR3 is made up of 14 amino acids. Trimming cost V 4 bases and J 4 bases, with 8 bases left between them. The method was immunoSEQ multiplex PCR; TCRdb's version includes in-frame clones alone and lacks a portion of them. This table has some 150,000 clones, over 95% appearing once. The sequence came from a woman aged 25-40 years in good health. The J gene is TRBJ1-6, the V gene TRBV7-9; D is uncertain. Material: blood. CDR3: CASSSPRYNSPLHF. CDR3 coding DNA: TGTGCCAGCAGCTCCCCTCGTTATAATTCACCCCTCCACTTT.